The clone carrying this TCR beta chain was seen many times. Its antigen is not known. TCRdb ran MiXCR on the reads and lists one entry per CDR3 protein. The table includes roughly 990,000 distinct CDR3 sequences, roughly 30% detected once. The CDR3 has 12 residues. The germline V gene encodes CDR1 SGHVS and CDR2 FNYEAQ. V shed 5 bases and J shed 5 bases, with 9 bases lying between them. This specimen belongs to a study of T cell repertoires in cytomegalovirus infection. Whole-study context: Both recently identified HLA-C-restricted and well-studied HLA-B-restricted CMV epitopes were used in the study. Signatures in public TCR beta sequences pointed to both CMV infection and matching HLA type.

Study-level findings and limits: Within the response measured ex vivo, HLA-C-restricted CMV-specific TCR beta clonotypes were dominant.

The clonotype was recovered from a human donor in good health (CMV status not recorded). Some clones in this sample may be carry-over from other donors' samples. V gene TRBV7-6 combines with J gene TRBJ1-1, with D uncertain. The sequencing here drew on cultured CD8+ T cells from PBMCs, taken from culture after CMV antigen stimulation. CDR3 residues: CASSAVRTEAFF. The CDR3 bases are TGTGCCAGCAGCGCCGTGAGGACTGAAGCTTTCTTT. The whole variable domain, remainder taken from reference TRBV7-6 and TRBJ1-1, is GAGVSQSPRYKVTKRGQDVALRCDPISGHVSLYWYRQALGQGPEFLTYFNYEAQQDKSGLPNDRFSAERPEGSISTLTIQRTEQRDSAMYRCASSAVRTEAFFGQGTRLTVV.